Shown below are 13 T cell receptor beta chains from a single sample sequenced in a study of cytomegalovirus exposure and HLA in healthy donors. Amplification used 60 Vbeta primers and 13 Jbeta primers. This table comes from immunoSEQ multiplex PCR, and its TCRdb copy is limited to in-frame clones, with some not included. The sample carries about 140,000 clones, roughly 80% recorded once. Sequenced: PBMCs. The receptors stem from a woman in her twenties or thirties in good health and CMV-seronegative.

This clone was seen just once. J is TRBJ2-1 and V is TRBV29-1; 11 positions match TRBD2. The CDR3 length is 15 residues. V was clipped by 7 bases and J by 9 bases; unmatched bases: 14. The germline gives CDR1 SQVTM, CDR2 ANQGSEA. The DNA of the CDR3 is TGCAGCGCGCCGGCACTAGCGGGAGTCCGGGGTGAGCAGTTCTTC. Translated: CSAPALAGVRGEQFF.

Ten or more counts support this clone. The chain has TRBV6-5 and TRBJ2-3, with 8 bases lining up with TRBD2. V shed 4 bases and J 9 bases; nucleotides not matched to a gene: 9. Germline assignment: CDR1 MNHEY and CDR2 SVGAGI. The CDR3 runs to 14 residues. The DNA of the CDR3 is TGTGCCAGCAGTTCACAGCGGGAGCACGCGACGCAGTATTTT. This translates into CASSSQREHATQYF.

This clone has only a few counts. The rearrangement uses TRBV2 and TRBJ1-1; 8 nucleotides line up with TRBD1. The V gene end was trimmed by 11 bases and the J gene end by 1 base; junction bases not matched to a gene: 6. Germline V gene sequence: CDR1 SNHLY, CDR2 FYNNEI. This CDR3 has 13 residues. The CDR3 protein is CAGTDRENTEAFF. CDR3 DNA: TGTGCCGGAACGGACAGGGAGAACACTGAAGCTTTCTTT.

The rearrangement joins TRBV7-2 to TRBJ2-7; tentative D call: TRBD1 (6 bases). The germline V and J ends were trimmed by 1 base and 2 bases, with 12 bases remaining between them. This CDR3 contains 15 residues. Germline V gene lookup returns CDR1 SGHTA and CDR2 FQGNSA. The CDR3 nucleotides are TGTGCCAGCAGCTTAGGGAACAGGGCTACCTACGAGCAGTACTTC. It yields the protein CASSLGNRATYEQYF.

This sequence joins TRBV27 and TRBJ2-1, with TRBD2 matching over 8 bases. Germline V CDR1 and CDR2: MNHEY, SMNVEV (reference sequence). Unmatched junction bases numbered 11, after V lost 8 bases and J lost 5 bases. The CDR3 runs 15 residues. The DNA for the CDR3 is TGTGCCAGCTCCCCAAGACTAGCGATCGACAATGAGCAGTTCTTC. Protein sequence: CASSPRLAIDNEQFF.

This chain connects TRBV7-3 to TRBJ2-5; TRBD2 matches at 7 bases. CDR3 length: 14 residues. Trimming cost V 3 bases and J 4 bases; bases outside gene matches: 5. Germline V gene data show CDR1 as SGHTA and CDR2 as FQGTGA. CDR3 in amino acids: CASSLGLSGETQYF. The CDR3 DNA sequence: TGTGCCAGCAGCTTGGGACTATCAGGAGAGACCCAGTACTTC.

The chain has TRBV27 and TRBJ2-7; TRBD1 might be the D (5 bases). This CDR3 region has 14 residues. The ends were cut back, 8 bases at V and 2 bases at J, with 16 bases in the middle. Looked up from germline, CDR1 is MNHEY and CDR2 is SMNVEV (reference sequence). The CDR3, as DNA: TGTGCCAGCTCCCTTAATGACAGACCCTACGAGCAGTACTTC. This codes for CASSLNDRPYEQYF.

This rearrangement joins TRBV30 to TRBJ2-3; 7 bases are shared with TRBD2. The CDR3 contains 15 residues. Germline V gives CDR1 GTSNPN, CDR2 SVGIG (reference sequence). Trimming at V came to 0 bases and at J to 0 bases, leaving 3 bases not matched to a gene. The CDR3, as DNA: TGTGCCTGGAGTGTACGAGCGGGGAGCACAGATACGCAGTATTTT. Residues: CAWSVRAGSTDTQYF.

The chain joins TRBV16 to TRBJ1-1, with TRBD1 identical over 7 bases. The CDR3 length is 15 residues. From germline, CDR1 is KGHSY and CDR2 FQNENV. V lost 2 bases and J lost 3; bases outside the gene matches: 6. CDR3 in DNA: TGTGCCAGCAGCCAACTTGCGACAGGGCACACTGAAGCTTTCTTT. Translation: CASSQLATGHTEAFF.

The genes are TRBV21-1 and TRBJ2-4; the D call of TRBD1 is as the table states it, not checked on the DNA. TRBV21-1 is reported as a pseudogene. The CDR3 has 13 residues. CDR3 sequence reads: CAIHRDRGDIQYF. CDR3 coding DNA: TGTGCCATCCACCGGGACAGGGGTGACATTCAGTACTTC.

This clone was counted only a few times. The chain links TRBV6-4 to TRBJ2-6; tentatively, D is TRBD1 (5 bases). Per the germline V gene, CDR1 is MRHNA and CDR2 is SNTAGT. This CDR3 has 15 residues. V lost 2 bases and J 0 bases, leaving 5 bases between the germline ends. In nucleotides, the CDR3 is TGTGCCAGCAGTGACGACAGCTCTGGGGCCAACGTCCTGACTTTC. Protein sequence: CASSDDSSGANVLTF.

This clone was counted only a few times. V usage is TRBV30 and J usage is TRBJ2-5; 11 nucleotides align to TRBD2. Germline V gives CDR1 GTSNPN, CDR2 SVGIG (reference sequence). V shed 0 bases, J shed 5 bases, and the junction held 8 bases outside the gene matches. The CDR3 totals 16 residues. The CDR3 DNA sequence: TGTGCCTGGAGTGTTAGCGGGAGGGCCCTCGGGGAGACCCAGTACTTC. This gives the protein CAWSVSGRALGETQYF.

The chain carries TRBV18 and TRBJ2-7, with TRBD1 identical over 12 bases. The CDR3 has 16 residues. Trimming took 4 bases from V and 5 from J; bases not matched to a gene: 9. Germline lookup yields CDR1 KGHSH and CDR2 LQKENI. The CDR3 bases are TGTGCCAGCTCACGTCACGCCGGGACAGGGGGCCACGAGCAGTACTTC. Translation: CASSRHAGTGGHEQYF.